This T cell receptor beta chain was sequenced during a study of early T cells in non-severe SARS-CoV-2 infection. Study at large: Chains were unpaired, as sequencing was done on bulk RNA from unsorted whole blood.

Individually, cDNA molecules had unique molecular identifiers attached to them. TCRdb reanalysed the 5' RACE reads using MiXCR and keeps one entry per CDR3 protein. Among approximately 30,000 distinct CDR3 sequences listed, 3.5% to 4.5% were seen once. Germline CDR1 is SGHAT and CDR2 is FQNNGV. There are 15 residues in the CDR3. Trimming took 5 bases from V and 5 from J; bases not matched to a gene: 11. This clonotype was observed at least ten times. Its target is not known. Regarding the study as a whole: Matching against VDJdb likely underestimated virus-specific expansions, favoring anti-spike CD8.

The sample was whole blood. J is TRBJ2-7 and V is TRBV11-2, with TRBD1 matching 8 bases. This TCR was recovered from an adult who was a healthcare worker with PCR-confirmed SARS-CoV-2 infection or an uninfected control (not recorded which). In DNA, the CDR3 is TGTGCCAGCAGCCGGGGGCAGGGGGCTGTAAACGAGCAGTACTTC. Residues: CASSRGQGAVNEQYF.